A selection of T cell receptor beta chains follows, all from one sample in a study of cytomegalovirus exposure and HLA in healthy donors. TCRdb keeps only in-frame clones here, not all; method: immunoSEQ multiplex PCR. The sample shows about 220,000 clones, over 80% of them seen only once. What was sequenced was PBMCs. The receptors were gathered from a woman under 30 in good health and CMV-seronegative. Both conserved end residues are part of each CDR3. Each record gives: CDR3 length, D gene, J gene, V gene, clone size, CDR3 protein, CDR3 DNA. D genes are given only for firm matches. A row's size may be missing; if present it is once, few, many or a size class.

len: 18
d_gene: -
j_gene: TRBJ1-5
v_gene: TRBV28
abundance: -
CDR3aa: CASSPWAGVGIGNQPQHF
CDR3nt: TGTGCCAGCAGCCCCTGGGCAGGGGTCGGTATTGGCAATCAGCCCCAGCATTTT

len: 13
d_gene: -
j_gene: TRBJ2-7
v_gene: TRBV6-5
abundance: -
CDR3aa: CASNNPERGGQYF
CDR3nt: TGTGCCAGCAACAACCCGGAGCGCGGAGGGCAGTACTTC

len: 16
d_gene: TRBD2
j_gene: TRBJ2-7
v_gene: TRBV4-2
abundance: -
CDR3aa: CASSQAGTSISYEQYF
CDR3nt: TGTGCCAGCAGCCAAGCCGGGACTAGCATCTCCTACGAGCAGTACTTC

len: 14
d_gene: TRBD1
j_gene: TRBJ1-2
v_gene: TRBV6-5
abundance: -
CDR3aa: CASSRTDRVGGYTF
CDR3nt: TGTGCCAGCAGTCGAACAGACAGGGTCGGGGGCTACACCTTC

len: 15
d_gene: TRBD1
j_gene: TRBJ1-5
v_gene: TRBV19
abundance: few
CDR3aa: CASQRDRVSNQPQHF
CDR3nt: TGTGCCAGTCAAAGGGACAGGGTGAGTAATCAGCCCCAGCATTTT

len: 16
d_gene: TRBD2
j_gene: TRBJ2-3
v_gene: TRBV14
abundance: -
CDR3aa: CASSPGTSGSTDTQYF
CDR3nt: TGTGCCAGCAGCCCCGGGACTAGCGGAAGCACAGATACGCAGTATTTT

len: 12
d_gene: TRBD2
j_gene: TRBJ2-7
v_gene: TRBV6-5
abundance: -
CDR3aa: CASSLAGYEQYF
CDR3nt: TGTGCCAGCAGCTTAGCGGGGTACGAGCAGTACTTC

len: 12
d_gene: -
j_gene: TRBJ2-7
v_gene: TRBV7-9
abundance: -
CDR3aa: CASSKTVYEQYF
CDR3nt: TGTGCCAGCAGCAAGACAGTATACGAGCAGTACTTC

len: 15
d_gene: TRBD2
j_gene: TRBJ2-5
v_gene: TRBV11-2
abundance: -
CDR3aa: CASTLSAGAQETQYF
CDR3nt: TGTGCCAGCACCCTCTCAGCGGGAGCACAAGAGACCCAGTACTTC

len: 18
d_gene: TRBD1
j_gene: TRBJ2-2
v_gene: TRBV29-1
abundance: -
CDR3aa: CSVPMWPGTGTNTGELFF
CDR3nt: TGCAGCGTCCCAATGTGGCCCGGGACAGGGACGAACACCGGGGAGCTGTTTTTT

len: 16
d_gene: -
j_gene: TRBJ2-7
v_gene: TRBV28
abundance: once
CDR3aa: CASSLIGVGQYYEQYF
CDR3nt: TGTGCCAGCAGTTTGATTGGCGTAGGACAATATTACGAGCAGTACTTC

len: 16
d_gene: -
j_gene: TRBJ2-2
v_gene: TRBV5-1
abundance: -
CDR3aa: CASSGGTALNTGELFF
CDR3nt: TGCGCCAGCAGCGGAGGGACAGCTCTGAACACCGGGGAGCTGTTTTTT

len: 12
d_gene: -
j_gene: TRBJ1-2
v_gene: TRBV27
abundance: -
CDR3aa: CASSLTGRGYTF
CDR3nt: TGTGCCAGCAGTTTAACAGGGAGAGGCTACACCTTC

len: 14
d_gene: -
j_gene: TRBJ1-5
v_gene: TRBV6-1
abundance: -
CDR3aa: CASSARGAWQPQHF
CDR3nt: TGTGCCAGCAGCGCCCGGGGGGCTTGGCAGCCCCAGCATTTT

len: 11
d_gene: -
j_gene: TRBJ2-7
v_gene: TRBV20-1
abundance: -
CDR3aa: CSARGEYEQYF
CDR3nt: TGCAGTGCTAGAGGAGAGTACGAGCAGTACTTC

len: 15
d_gene: TRBD2
j_gene: TRBJ2-1
v_gene: TRBV6-1
abundance: once
CDR3aa: CASSELTSGYNEQFF
CDR3nt: TGTGCCAGCAGTGAATTGACTAGCGGCTACAATGAGCAGTTCTTC

len: 17
d_gene: -
j_gene: TRBJ2-7
v_gene: TRBV18
abundance: -
CDR3aa: CASSPQTRSLLTYEQYF
CDR3nt: TGTGCCAGCTCACCGCAGACTCGCTCCCTTCTAACCTACGAGCAGTACTTC

len: 12
d_gene: -
j_gene: TRBJ1-2
v_gene: TRBV28
abundance: few
CDR3aa: CASSFLNYGYTF
CDR3nt: TGTGCCAGCAGTTTCCTTAACTATGGCTACACCTTC

len: 14
d_gene: -
j_gene: TRBJ2-3
v_gene: TRBV19
abundance: -
CDR3aa: CASSIGRYTDTQYF
CDR3nt: TGTGCCAGTAGTATAGGGCGGTACACAGATACGCAGTATTTT

len: 14
d_gene: -
j_gene: TRBJ2-7
v_gene: TRBV25-1
abundance: -
CDR3aa: CASSGLDTSYEQYF
CDR3nt: TGTGCCAGCAGTGGACTGGACACCTCCTACGAGCAGTACTTC

len: 16
d_gene: TRBD1
j_gene: TRBJ2-7
v_gene: TRBV18
abundance: -
CDR3aa: CASSREQGEYLGEQYF
CDR3nt: TGTGCCAGCTCACGCGAACAGGGGGAATACTTGGGCGAGCAGTACTTC

len: 14
d_gene: -
j_gene: TRBJ1-1
v_gene: TRBV5-1
abundance: -
CDR3aa: CASSLEVGAYEAFF
CDR3nt: TGCGCCAGCAGCTTGGAGGTGGGGGCGTATGAAGCTTTCTTT

len: 15
d_gene: TRBD2
j_gene: TRBJ2-5
v_gene: TRBV28
abundance: -
CDR3aa: CASSRTSGTGETQYF
CDR3nt: TGTGCCAGCAGTAGGACTAGCGGGACCGGGGAGACCCAGTACTTC

len: 14
d_gene: TRBD1
j_gene: TRBJ1-5
v_gene: TRBV5-1
abundance: few
CDR3aa: CASSLTGGQQPQHF
CDR3nt: TGCGCCAGCAGCTTGACAGGGGGCCAGCAGCCCCAGCATTTT

len: 19
d_gene: TRBD1
j_gene: TRBJ1-5
v_gene: TRBV11-3
abundance: -
CDR3aa: CASSLARQGGPFSNQPQHF
CDR3nt: TGTGCCAGCAGCTTAGCCCGACAGGGGGGCCCCTTTAGCAATCAGCCCCAGCATTTT

len: 15
d_gene: -
j_gene: TRBJ1-1
v_gene: TRBV11-2
abundance: -
CDR3aa: CASSLEGSSSTEAFF
CDR3nt: TGTGCCAGCAGCTTAGAGGGTTCTAGCTCCACTGAAGCTTTCTTT

len: 17
d_gene: TRBD2
j_gene: TRBJ2-3
v_gene: TRBV30
abundance: -
CDR3aa: CAWSATRTSGRADTQYF
CDR3nt: TGTGCCTGGAGTGCGACTCGGACTAGCGGGAGGGCAGATACGCAGTATTTT

len: 13
d_gene: -
j_gene: TRBJ1-2
v_gene: TRBV18
abundance: -
CDR3aa: CASSPGTEYGYTF
CDR3nt: TGTGCCAGCTCACCAGGGACTGAGTATGGCTACACCTTC

len: 13
d_gene: -
j_gene: TRBJ2-2
v_gene: TRBV27
abundance: -
CDR3aa: CASSEGNTGELFF
CDR3nt: TGTGCCAGCAGCGAGGGTAACACCGGGGAGCTGTTTTTT

len: 13
d_gene: TRBD2
j_gene: TRBJ2-7
v_gene: TRBV2
abundance: -
CDR3aa: CAIRLAGVDEQYF
CDR3nt: TGTGCCATCCGACTAGCGGGAGTAGACGAGCAGTACTTC

len: 16
d_gene: TRBD1
j_gene: TRBJ1-1
v_gene: TRBV5-1
abundance: once
CDR3aa: CASSAPRGRGNTEAFF
CDR3nt: TGCGCCAGCAGCGCCCCAAGGGGGCGGGGGAACACTGAAGCTTTCTTT

len: 15
d_gene: TRBD2
j_gene: TRBJ2-1
v_gene: TRBV11-3
abundance: -
CDR3aa: CASSYYGEGYNEQFF
CDR3nt: TGTGCCAGCAGCTATTATGGGGAGGGCTACAATGAGCAGTTCTTC

len: 15
d_gene: -
j_gene: TRBJ1-6
v_gene: TRBV19
abundance: -
CDR3aa: CASRGGWDTNSPLHF
CDR3nt: TGTGCCAGCCGGGGTGGATGGGACACCAATTCACCCCTCCACTTT

len: 16
d_gene: -
j_gene: TRBJ1-1
v_gene: TRBV9
abundance: -
CDR3aa: CASSVGSEILNTEAFF
CDR3nt: TGTGCCAGCAGCGTAGGGAGTGAGATCCTGAACACTGAAGCTTTCTTT

len: 14
d_gene: TRBD1
j_gene: TRBJ2-5
v_gene: TRBV6-1
abundance: -
CDR3aa: CATRDRGLQETQYF
CDR3nt: TGTGCCACCCGAGACAGGGGCCTCCAAGAGACCCAGTACTTC